Detailed here is one T cell receptor (beta chain). This clonotype was recorded a few times. No antigen is known for it. Per-base quality was not reported, and no clone a single base away is much larger than it. Sequences SGHRS (CDR1) and YFSETQ (CDR2) are obtained from the germline V gene. Measured from the cysteine to the phenylalanine, the CDR3 is 17 residues long. The kept DNA is CDR3 alone, 51 bases in frame from the first base. V sheds 1 base and J sheds 6 bases, leaving 19 bases between their ends. Receptor amplification or capture employed PCR. Sequencing relied on an Illumina HiSeq 2500. To normalize quantification of the TCRbeta repertoire, the TCR libraries were built with molecular barcoding that relied on unique molecular identifiers. TCRdb passed the public sequencing reads through fastp at Q25 and MiXCR, retaining productive beta sequences. Every entry covers one CDR3 protein and lists the most common genes and DNA from its rows. This sample has 250,000 to 300,000 distinct CDR3 sequences in its table, and 6% to 10% of those were observed once. Approximately 9% of the sample lies in the top ten.

The sample's treatment or condition label is to be understood as: allogeneic hematopoietic cell transplantation with graft depleted of TCRalphabeta T cells and CD19 B cells. The children who served as transplant recipients had been given grafts of TCRalphabeta/CD19-depleted allogeneic hematopoietic cells. This sample is part of a study of T-cell reconstitution after alpha-beta-depleted transplantation in children listed by TCRdb under 2016. At the level of the whole study: Using TCR repertoire profiling, the study followed T-cell immune reconstitution in a quantitative way in children after TCRalphabeta/CD19-depleted allogeneic hematopoietic cell transplantation. What the research found in general, with its limitations: In some patients, the high TCRbeta diversity seen at day 60 was put down to recipient T cells and intrathymic progenitors that had survived conditioning. Apparently early alphabetaT-cell count recovery about two months after transplant reportedly relied on only several hundred rapidly expanded clones derived from non-depleted graft cells. Over subsequent months, a decline in hyperexpanded clone frequencies was noted, and after one year, T-cell counts and TCRbeta diversity were mostly ascribed to newly produced T cells.

In this chain, TRBV5-1 is recombined with TRBJ2-2; confidence is insufficient to name the D gene. This clonotype originated in a female patient aged 2 to 10 who had a stem cell transplant for Fanconi anemia, so the T cells may come from the graft donor. The input for sequencing was peripheral blood, taken 360 days after TCRalphabeta/CD19-depleted stem cell transplant. The bases read TGCGCCAGCAGCTTGCGCGGCGCACGACTCGGCGCCGGGGAGCTGTTTTTT. The translation is CASSLRGARLGAGELFF.